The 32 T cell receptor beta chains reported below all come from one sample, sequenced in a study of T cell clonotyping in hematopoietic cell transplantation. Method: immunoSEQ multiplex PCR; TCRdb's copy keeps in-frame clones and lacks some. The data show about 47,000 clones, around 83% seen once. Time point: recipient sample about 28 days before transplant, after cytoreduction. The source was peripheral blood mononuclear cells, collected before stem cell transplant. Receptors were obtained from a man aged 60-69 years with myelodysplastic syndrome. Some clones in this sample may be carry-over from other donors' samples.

The CDR3 loop is CASSSKQGSSPLHF. The CDR3 DNA sequence: TGTGCCAGCAGTTCCAAACAGGGGAGCTCACCCCTCCACTTT. This chain uses TRBV6-6 with TRBJ1-6; 7 nucleotides agree with TRBD1. V was pared by 4 bases and J by 10 bases, with 7 bases of the junction left unmatched. The CDR3 is 14 residues long. Germline values: CDR1 MNHNY, CDR2 SVGAGI (reference sequence).

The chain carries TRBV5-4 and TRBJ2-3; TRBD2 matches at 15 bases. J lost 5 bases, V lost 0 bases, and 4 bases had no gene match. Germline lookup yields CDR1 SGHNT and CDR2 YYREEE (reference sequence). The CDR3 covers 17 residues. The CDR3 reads CASSLGTSGGARDTQYF. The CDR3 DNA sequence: TGTGCCAGCAGCTTGGGGACTAGCGGGGGGGCCCGAGATACGCAGTATTTT.

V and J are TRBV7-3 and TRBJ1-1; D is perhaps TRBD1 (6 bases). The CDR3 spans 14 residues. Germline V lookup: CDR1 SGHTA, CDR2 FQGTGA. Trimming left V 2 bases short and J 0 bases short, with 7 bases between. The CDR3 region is CASSLGQMNTEAFF. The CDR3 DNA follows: TGTGCCAGCAGCTTAGGACAGATGAACACTGAAGCTTTCTTT.

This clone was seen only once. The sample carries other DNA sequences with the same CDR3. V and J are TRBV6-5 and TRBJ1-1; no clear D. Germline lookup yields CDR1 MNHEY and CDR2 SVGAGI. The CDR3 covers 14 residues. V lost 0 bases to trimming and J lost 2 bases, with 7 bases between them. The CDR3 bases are TGTGCCAGCAGTTACTCGTTCGGTAACACTGAAGCTTTCTTT. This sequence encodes CASSYSFGNTEAFF.

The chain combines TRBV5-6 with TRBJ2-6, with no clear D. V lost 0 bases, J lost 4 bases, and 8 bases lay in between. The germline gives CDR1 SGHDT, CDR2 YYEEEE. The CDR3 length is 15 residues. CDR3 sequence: CASSLDSAGANVLTF. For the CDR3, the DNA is TGTGCCAGCAGCTTGGATTCGGCGGGGGCCAACGTCCTGACTTTC.

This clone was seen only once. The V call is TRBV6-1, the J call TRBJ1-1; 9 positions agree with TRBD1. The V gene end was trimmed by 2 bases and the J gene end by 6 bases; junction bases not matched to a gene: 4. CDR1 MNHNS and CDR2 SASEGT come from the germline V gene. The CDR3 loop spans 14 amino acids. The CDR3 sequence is CASSEMDRGAEAFF. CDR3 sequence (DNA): TGTGCCAGCAGTGAAATGGACAGGGGCGCTGAAGCTTTCTTT.

The CDR3 loop is CASSQDVSTEAFF. Written as DNA, the CDR3 is TGTGCCAGCAGCCAAGATGTTTCAACTGAAGCTTTCTTT. The gene calls are TRBV4-2 and TRBJ1-1, with D unclear. CDR1 is LGHNA, CDR2 YNFKEQ, per germline. The length of the CDR3 is 13 residues. V was trimmed by 0 bases and J by 5 bases, leaving 7 bases between them.

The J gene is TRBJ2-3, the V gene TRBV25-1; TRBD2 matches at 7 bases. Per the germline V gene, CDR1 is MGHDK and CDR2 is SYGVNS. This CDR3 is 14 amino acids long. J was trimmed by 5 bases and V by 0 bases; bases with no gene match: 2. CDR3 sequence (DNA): TGTGCCAGCAGTGAATACGGGGGGTTAGATACGCAGTATTTT. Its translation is CASSEYGGLDTQYF.

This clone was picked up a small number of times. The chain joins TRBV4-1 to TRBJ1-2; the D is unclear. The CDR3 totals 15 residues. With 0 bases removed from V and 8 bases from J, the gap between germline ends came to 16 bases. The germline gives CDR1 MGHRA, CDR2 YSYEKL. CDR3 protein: CASSQDLGFFQGYTF. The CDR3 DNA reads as TGCGCCAGCAGCCAAGATCTTGGATTTTTCCAGGGCTACACCTTC.

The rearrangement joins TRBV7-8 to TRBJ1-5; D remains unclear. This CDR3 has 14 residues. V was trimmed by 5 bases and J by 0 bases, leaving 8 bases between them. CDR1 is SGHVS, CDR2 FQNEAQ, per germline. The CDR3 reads CASSRPISNQPQHF. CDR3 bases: TGTGCCAGCAGCCGACCGATTAGCAATCAGCCCCAGCATTTT.

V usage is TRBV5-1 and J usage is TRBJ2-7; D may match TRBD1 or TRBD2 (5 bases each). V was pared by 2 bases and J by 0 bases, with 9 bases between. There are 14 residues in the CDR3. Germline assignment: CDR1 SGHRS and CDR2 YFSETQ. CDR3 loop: CASSFGASSYEQYF. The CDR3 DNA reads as TGCGCCAGCAGCTTCGGGGCTAGCTCCTACGAGCAGTACTTC.

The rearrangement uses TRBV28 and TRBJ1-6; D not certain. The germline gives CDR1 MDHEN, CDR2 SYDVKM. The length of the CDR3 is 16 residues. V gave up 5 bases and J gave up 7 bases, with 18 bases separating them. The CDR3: CASSTLVPEGNSPLHF. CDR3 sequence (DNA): TGTGCCAGCAGTACCCTCGTGCCGGAAGGAAATTCACCCCTCCACTTT.

CDR3 residues: CATSRDRTSGGQETQYF. The DNA for the CDR3 is TGTGCCACCAGCAGAGATCGGACTAGCGGGGGCCAAGAGACCCAGTACTTC. The rearrangement joins TRBV15 to TRBJ2-5; TRBD2 agrees at 13 bases. The CDR3 has 17 amino acids. V lost 0 bases and J lost 1; bases outside the gene matches: 2. Germline loops: CDR1 LNHNV, CDR2 YYDKDF (reference sequence).

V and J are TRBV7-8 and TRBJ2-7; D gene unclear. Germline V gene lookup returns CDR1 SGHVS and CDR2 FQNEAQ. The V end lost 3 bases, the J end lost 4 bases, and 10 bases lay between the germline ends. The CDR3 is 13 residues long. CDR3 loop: CASSFELLYEQYF. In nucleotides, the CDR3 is TGTGCCAGCAGCTTTGAACTACTATACGAGCAGTACTTC.

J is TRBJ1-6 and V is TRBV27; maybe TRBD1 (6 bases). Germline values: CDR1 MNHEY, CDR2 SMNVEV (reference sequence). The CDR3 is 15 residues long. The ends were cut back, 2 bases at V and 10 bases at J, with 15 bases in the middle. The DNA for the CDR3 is TGTGCCAGCAGTTTAATCGTAACAGGGAGGTCACCCCTCCACTTT. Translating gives CASSLIVTGRSPLHF.

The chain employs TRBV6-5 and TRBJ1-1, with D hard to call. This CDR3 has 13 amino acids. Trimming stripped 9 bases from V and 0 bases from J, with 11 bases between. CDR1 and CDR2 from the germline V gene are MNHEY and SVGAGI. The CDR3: CASSGRMNTEAFF. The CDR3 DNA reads TGTGCCAGTTCGGGCAGGATGAACACTGAAGCTTTCTTT.

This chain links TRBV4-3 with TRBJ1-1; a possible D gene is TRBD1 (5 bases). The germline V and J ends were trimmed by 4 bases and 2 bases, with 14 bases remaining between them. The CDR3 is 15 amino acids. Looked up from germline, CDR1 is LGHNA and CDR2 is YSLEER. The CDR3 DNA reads TGCGCCAGCAGCCCGGATAGGGACGTAAACACTGAAGCTTTCTTT. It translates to CASSPDRDVNTEAFF.

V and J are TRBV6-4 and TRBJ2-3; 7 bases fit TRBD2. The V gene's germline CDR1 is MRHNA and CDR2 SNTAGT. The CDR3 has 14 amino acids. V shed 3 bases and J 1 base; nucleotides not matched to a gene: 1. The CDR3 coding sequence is TGTGCCAGCAGTGAGGCGGGGGGCACAGATACGCAGTATTTT. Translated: CASSEAGGTDTQYF.

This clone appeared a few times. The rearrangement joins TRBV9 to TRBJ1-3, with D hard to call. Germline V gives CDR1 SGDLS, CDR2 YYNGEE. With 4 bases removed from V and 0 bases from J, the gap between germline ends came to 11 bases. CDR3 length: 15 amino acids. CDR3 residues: CASSPQTVSGNTIYF. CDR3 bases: TGTGCCAGCAGCCCTCAGACGGTCTCTGGAAACACCATATATTTT. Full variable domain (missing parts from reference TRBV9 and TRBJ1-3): DSGVTQTPKHLITATGQRVTLRCSPRSGDLSVYWYQQSLDQGLQFLIQYYNGEERAKGNILERFSAQQFPDLHSELNLSSLELGDSALYFCASSPQTVSGNTIYFGEGSWLTVV.

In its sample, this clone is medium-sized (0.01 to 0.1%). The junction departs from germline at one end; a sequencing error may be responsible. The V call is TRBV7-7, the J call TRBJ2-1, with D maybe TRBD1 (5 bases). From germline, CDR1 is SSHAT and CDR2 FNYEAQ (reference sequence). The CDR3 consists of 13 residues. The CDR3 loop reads CASSSEGGQEQFF. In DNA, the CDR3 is TGTGCTAGCAGCTCCGAAGGTGGACAAGAGCAGTTCTTC.

CDR3 bases: TGTGCCAGCAGCTTAGCGGGACAGATGAACACTGAAGCTTTCTTT. It encodes CASSLAGQMNTEAFF. This chain connects TRBV7-2 to TRBJ1-1; 7 bases match TRBD1. CDR3 length: 15 amino acids. The ends lost 0 bases at V and 0 bases at J; junction bases unmatched: 1. The V gene's germline CDR1 is SGHTA and CDR2 FQGNSA.

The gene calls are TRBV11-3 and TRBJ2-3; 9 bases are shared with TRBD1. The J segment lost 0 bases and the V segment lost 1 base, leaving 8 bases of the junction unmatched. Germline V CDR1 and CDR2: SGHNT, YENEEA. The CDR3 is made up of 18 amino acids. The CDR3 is CASSLGVNGQGSTDTQYF. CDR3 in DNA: TGTGCCAGCAGCTTAGGAGTTAACGGACAGGGGAGCACAGATACGCAGTATTTT.

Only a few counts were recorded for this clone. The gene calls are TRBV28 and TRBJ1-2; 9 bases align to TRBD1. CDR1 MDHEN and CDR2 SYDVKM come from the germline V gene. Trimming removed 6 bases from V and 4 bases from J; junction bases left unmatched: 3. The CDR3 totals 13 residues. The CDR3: CASRQDRGYGYTF. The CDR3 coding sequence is TGTGCCAGCAGGCAGGACAGGGGCTATGGCTACACCTTC.

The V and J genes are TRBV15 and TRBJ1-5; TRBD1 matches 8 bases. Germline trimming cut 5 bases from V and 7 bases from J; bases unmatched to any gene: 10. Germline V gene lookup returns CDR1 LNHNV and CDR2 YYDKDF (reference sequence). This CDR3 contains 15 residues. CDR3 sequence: CATSADRGAYQPQHF. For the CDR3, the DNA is TGTGCCACCAGCGCCGACAGGGGCGCCTACCAGCCCCAGCATTTT.

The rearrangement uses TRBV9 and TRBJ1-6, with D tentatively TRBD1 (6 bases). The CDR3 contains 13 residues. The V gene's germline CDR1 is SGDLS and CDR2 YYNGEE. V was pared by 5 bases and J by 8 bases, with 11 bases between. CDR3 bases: TGTGCCAGCAGGAGGGGGTTTGATTCACCCCTCCACTTT. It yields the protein CASRRGFDSPLHF.

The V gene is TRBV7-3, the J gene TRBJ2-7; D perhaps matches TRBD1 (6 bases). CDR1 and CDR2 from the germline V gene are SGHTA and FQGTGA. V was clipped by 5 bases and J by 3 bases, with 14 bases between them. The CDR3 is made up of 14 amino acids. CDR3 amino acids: CASSPKGDNYEQYF. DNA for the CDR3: TGTGCCAGCAGCCCCAAGGGGGACAACTACGAGCAGTACTTC.

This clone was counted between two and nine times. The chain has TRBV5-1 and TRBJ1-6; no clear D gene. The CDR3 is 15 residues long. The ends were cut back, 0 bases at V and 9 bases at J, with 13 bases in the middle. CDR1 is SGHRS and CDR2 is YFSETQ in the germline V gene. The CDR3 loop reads CASSLAWGNRSPLHF. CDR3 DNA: TGCGCCAGCAGCTTGGCGTGGGGTAATCGTTCACCCCTCCACTTT.

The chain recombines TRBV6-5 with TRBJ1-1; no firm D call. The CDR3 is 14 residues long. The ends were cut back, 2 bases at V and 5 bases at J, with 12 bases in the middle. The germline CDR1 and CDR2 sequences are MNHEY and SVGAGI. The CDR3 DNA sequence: TGTGCCAGCAGTTACCCCCTGGAAGGGACTGAAGCTTTCTTT. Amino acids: CASSYPLEGTEAFF.

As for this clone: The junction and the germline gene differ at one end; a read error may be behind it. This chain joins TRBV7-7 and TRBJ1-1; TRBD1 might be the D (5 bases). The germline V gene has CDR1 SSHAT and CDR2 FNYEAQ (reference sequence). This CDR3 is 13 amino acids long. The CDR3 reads CASSSDRNTEAFF. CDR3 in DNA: TGTGCTAGCAGCTCAGACAGAAACACTGAAGCTTTCTTT.

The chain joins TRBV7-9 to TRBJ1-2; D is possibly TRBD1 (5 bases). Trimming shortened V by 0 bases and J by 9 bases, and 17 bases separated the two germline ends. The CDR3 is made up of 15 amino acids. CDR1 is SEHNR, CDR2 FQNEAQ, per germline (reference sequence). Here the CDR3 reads CASSLALDITASYTF. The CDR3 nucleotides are TGTGCCAGCAGCTTAGCGTTGGACATAACCGCCAGCTACACCTTC.

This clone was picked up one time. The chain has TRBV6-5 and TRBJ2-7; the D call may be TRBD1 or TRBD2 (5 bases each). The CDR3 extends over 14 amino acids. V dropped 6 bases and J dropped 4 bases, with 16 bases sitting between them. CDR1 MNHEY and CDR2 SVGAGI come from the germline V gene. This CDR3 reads CASRAPGRKYEQYF. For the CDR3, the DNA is TGTGCCAGCAGGGCCCCGGGACGGAAGTACGAGCAGTACTTC.

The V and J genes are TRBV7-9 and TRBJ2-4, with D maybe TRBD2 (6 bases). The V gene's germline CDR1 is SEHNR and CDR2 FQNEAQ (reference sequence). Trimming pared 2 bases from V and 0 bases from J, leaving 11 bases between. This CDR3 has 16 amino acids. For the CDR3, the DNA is TGTGCCAGCAGCTTATTAATGGGGGGAGCCAAAAACATTCAGTACTTC. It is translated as CASSLLMGGAKNIQYF.